This record concerns one T cell receptor beta chain sequence. Its antigen is currently unknown. The data were taken from a study of early T cells in non-severe SARS-CoV-2 infection. The overall study: Chains were unpaired, as sequencing was done on bulk RNA from unsorted whole blood.

Study-wide findings and caveats: Matches to VDJdb favored anti-spike CD8 responses and missed private and CD4 specificities.

Unique molecular identifiers were attached to individual cDNA molecules. TCRdb redid the calling of the 5' RACE reads with MiXCR, one entry per CDR3 protein. The top ten clones hold about 1.2% of a sample with 55,000 to 75,000 distinct CDR3 sequences, roughly a tenth of them seen once. The CDR3 sequence is 12 residues long. CDR1 is LGHDT, CDR2 YNNKEL, per germline (reference sequence). V was trimmed by 0 bases and J by 7 bases, leaving 6 bases between them. The clonotype comes from an adult who was a healthcare worker with PCR-confirmed SARS-CoV-2 infection or an uninfected control (not recorded which). Sample: whole blood. This rearrangement joins TRBV3-1 to TRBJ1-2; D gene ambiguous. The CDR3 here is CASSQDLFGYTF. The CDR3 DNA is TGTGCCAGCAGCCAAGATTTATTTGGCTACACCTTC. Full variable domain (rest looked up from reference TRBV3-1 and TRBJ1-2): DTAVSQTPKYLVTQMGNDKSIKCEQNLGHDTMYWYKQDSKKFLKIMFSYNNKELIINETVPNRFSPKSPDKAHLNLHINSLELGDSAVYFCASSQDLFGYTFGSGTRLTVV.